These 9 T cell receptor beta chains share one sample of origin, sequenced in a study of blood T cells in healthy people across ages (dated by TCRdb to 2013 to 2016). The library was produced with 5' RACE. For sequencing, an Illumina HiSeq 2500 was employed. The second PCR ran for about 6 to 12 cycles and used a J-beta primer mix along with a sample-barcoded 5' primer. The public sequencing data were trimmed at Q25 with fastp and processed into clonotypes with MiXCR by TCRdb, which kept only in-frame beta chains. Rows with one shared CDR3 protein collapse into an entry with the most common genes and DNA. Across this sample there are over a million distinct CDR3 sequences, with 45% seen only once. Together, the top ten hold 15% to 20% of the sample. The sequenced sample consisted of blood. The receptors were gathered from a woman aged 60-75 years in good health.

This chain links TRBV10-3 with TRBJ2-7; 10 bases match TRBD2. The trim removed 8 bases at V and 0 bases at J, leaving 7 bases unmatched. This CDR3 spans 15 amino acids. Per germline, CDR1 ENHRY and CDR2 SYGVKD. CDR3 region: CAIRPAGGSSYEQYF. CDR3 bases: TGTGCCATCCGGCCAGCGGGAGGGAGCTCCTACGAGCAGTACTTC.

This clonotype was detected a few times. The chain combines TRBV20-1 with TRBJ2-7, with TRBD1 as a possible D gene (5 bases). TRBJ2-5 matches the DNA end more closely, so the J call is doubtful. This CDR3 has 12 residues. Germline V CDR1 and CDR2: DFQATT, SNEGSKA (reference sequence). The CDR3 sequence is CSVGTGQGTQYF. The CDR3 coding sequence is TGCAGTGTCGGCACCGGCCAGGGGACCCAGTACTTC.

This clonotype was seen a handful of times. The gene calls are TRBV27 and TRBJ2-7; tentatively, D is TRBD1 or TRBD2 (5 bases each). Germline V CDR1 and CDR2: MNHEY, SMNVEV (reference sequence). V was clipped by 5 bases and J by 5 bases, with 13 bases between them. This CDR3 is 13 amino acids long. The chain's CDR3 is CASSLEGIHEQYF. The CDR3 DNA sequence: TGTGCCAGCAGTCTTGAGGGGATCCACGAGCAGTACTTC.

The chain links TRBV28 to TRBJ2-3; 12 nucleotides line up with TRBD2. CDR3 length: 15 amino acids. V dropped 8 bases and J dropped 1; count of bases not matched to a gene: 4. Germline CDR1 MDHEN, CDR2 SYDVKM. This CDR3 is CASQTSGSGTDTQYF. CDR3 DNA: TGTGCCAGCCAGACTAGCGGGAGCGGCACAGATACGCAGTATTTT.

The rearrangement uses TRBV5-1 and TRBJ2-1, with 9 nucleotides matching TRBD1. There are 15 residues in the CDR3. CDR1 and CDR2 (germline): SGHRS, YFSETQ. J gave up 10 bases and V 5 bases, and 13 bases lay outside the gene matches. The CDR3 region has the DNA TGCGCCAGCAGTCGGACAGGGGCACCCAGCGAAGAGCAGTTCTTC. Translating it yields CASSRTGAPSEEQFF.

This clonotype was observed a few times. The chain joins TRBV28 to TRBJ1-5, with 10 positions matching TRBD1. Per the germline V gene, CDR1 is MDHEN and CDR2 is SYDVKM. Trimming at V came to 4 bases and at J to 7 bases, leaving 7 bases not matched to a gene. The CDR3 spans 15 residues. CDR3 residues: CASSSLTGGRQPQHF. CDR3 nucleotides: TGTGCCAGCAGTTCCCTGACAGGGGGCCGGCAGCCCCAGCATTTT.

This clonotype was observed at least ten times. The chain combines TRBV20-1 with TRBJ2-1, with D tentatively TRBD1 or TRBD2 (5 bases each). CDR1 and CDR2 (germline): DFQATT, SNEGSKA (reference sequence). The CDR3 extends over 14 amino acids. V was cut by 6 bases and J by 11 bases, with 23 bases left in between. For the CDR3, the DNA is TGCAGTGCCCGGACGACCGGGACCAACGGCAAGCAGTTCTTC. Its translation: CSARTTGTNGKQFF.

This clonotype was seen more than once but under ten times. This sequence joins TRBV28 and TRBJ2-7; 9 nucleotides line up with TRBD2. The DNA matches TRBJ2-5 better at its end, which makes the J call doubtful. Germline V gene lookup returns CDR1 MDHEN and CDR2 SYDVKM. CDR3 length equals 15 residues. CDR3 sequence reads: CASSQGSGRKETQYF. The CDR3 DNA reads as TGTGCCAGCAGCCAGGGGAGCGGGAGGAAAGAGACCCAGTACTTC.

In this sample, this clonotype turned up a few times. V usage is TRBV7-9 and J usage is TRBJ2-3; D remains ambiguous. Trimming left V 5 bases short and J 6 bases short, with 12 bases between. CDR1 and CDR2 from the germline V gene are SEHNR and FQNEAQ (reference sequence). This CDR3 region has 13 residues. This CDR3 reads CASSPDAADTQYF. The CDR3 region has the DNA TGTGCCAGCAGCCCGGACGCGGCTGATACGCAGTATTTT.